This TCR beta chain comes out of a study of post-analysis software for immune sequencing data. Study overall: The study covered relapsing-remitting, secondary progressive and progressive-relapsing courses of multiple sclerosis. Study outcomes and limitations: TRBV5-6, TRBV5-1 and TRBV20-1 were among four or five TRBV segments more frequent in patients than controls. Same-batch preparations were strongly co-clustered by F measure.

Incorporated into the TCR beta cDNA libraries were unique molecular identifiers, which served to reduce PCR and sequencing biases. cDNA molecules numbering 450,000 to 650,000 came from approximately 1 to 10 million T cells. Each CDR3 protein is one row after TCRdb ran MiXCR on the PCR reads. Of some 240,000 distinct CDR3 sequences listed, 35% to 40% were seen once; the top ten hold 4% to 6%. This clonotype was recorded at least ten times. Its matching antigen is unknown. Germline V gene data show CDR1 as MDHEN and CDR2 as SYDVKM. Trimming removed 1 base from V and 4 bases from J, with 4 bases in between. The CDR3 consists of 12 residues.

Sequenced input: blood. This sequence joins TRBV28 and TRBJ2-5, with D uncertain. The receptor was derived from a girl between 5 and 17 years old with multiple sclerosis. As DNA, the CDR3 is TGTGCCAGCAGTTTATCAGCAGAGACCCAGTACTTC. It translates to CASSLSAETQYF.